Listed here are 11 T cell receptor beta chains from one sample, sequenced in a study of cytotoxic CD8 clonotypes in ibrutinib-treated CLL. Generated by immunoSEQ multiplex PCR, the TCRdb table keeps only in-frame clones and is missing some. The sample carries fewer than 400,000 clones, under 70% recorded once. The source was PBMCs, collected after 36 months of ibrutinib treatment. The receptors derive from a human donor with chronic lymphocytic leukemia.

This chain links TRBV14 with TRBJ2-2; the match to TRBD1 covers 7 bases. This CDR3 is built from 14 residues. V shed 6 bases and J 7 bases; nucleotides not matched to a gene: 8. The germline CDR1 and CDR2 sequences are SGHDN and FVKESK. DNA of the CDR3: TGTGCCAGCAGTTCACAGGGGAAGATCGGGGAGCTGTTTTTT. Translating gives CASSSQGKIGELFF.

This chain uses TRBV19 with TRBJ2-1; D possibly uses TRBD1 or TRBD2 (5 bases each). CDR1 is LNHDA, CDR2 SQIVND, per germline (reference sequence). V was pared by 4 bases and J by 5 bases, with 18 bases between. The CDR3 spans 16 residues. In DNA, the CDR3 is TGTGCCAGTAGTAAATTCTGGGGGACGACCGACAATGAGCAGTTCTTC. Protein product: CASSKFWGTTDNEQFF. The full variable domain, completed using reference TRBV19 and TRBJ2-1, is DGGITQSPKYLFRKEGQNVTLSCEQNLNHDAMYWYRQDPGQGLRLIYYSQIVNDFQKGDIAEGYSVSREKKESFPLTVTSAQKNPTAFYLCASSKFWGTTDNEQFFGPGTRLTVL.

J is TRBJ2-7 and V is TRBV4-1; TRBD2 aligns across 10 bases. This CDR3 has 15 residues. With 3 bases clipped from V and 5 bases from J, the junction kept 7 bases outside the gene matches. CDR1 and CDR2 (germline): MGHRA, YSYEKL. CDR3 region: CASSQKIAGGNEQYF. CDR3 DNA sequence: TGCGCCAGCAGCCAGAAAATAGCGGGAGGTAACGAGCAGTACTTC.

This clone was detected only a few times. This chain uses TRBV7-3 with TRBJ2-1; 10 bases fit TRBD1. The junction had 5 bases not matched to a gene; V was cut back by 4 bases and J by 8 bases. Germline CDR1 reads SGHTA; CDR2 reads FQGTGA. This CDR3 has 14 residues. CDR3 sequence: CASSSGQGIHEQFF. CDR3 coding DNA: TGTGCCAGCAGCTCGGGACAGGGGATTCATGAGCAGTTCTTC.

V is TRBV2 and J is TRBJ2-1; D possibly corresponds to TRBD2 (6 bases). V lost 8 bases and J lost 5, with 16 bases in between. The CDR3 contains 14 residues. Germline V CDR1 and CDR2: SNHLY, FYNNEI. CDR3 sequence: CASGQLRTNNEQFF. The CDR3 DNA follows: TGTGCCAGCGGGCAATTAAGGACTAACAATGAGCAGTTCTTC.

The chain carries TRBV6-5 and TRBJ1-1; 7 bases align to TRBD1. Trimming cost V 5 bases and J 9 bases; bases outside gene matches: 6. The length of the CDR3 is 12 residues. Germline CDR1 MNHEY, CDR2 SVGAGI. The DNA for the CDR3 is TGTGCCAGCAGTCCCCGGACAGGAAAAGCTTTCTTT. The encoded protein is CASSPRTGKAFF.

J is TRBJ2-6 and V is TRBV19, with D perhaps assigned TRBD1 or TRBD2 (5 bases each). Germline lookup yields CDR1 LNHDA and CDR2 SQIVND (reference sequence). V lost 8 bases to trimming and J lost 0 bases, with 17 bases between them. The CDR3 sequence is 17 residues long. CDR3 sequence reads: CASGPTGRSSGANVLTF. The CDR3 bases are TGTGCCAGTGGGCCGACGGGACGGAGCTCTGGGGCCAACGTCCTGACTTTC.

This sequence joins TRBV7-8 and TRBJ2-1; D is possibly TRBD1 (6 bases). This CDR3 is built from 13 residues. Germline V gene data show CDR1 as SGHVS and CDR2 as FQNEAQ. The V end lost 3 bases, the J end lost 13 bases, and 16 bases lay between the germline ends. The CDR3 region is CASSLGAVGGQFF. Written as DNA, the CDR3 is TGTGCCAGCAGCTTGGGGGCCGTCGGAGGTCAGTTCTTC.

This sequence joins TRBV10-1 and TRBJ2-1; 8 bases agree with TRBD2. The ends lost 3 bases at V and 2 bases at J; junction bases unmatched: 3. The germline V gene encodes CDR1 WNHNN and CDR2 SYGVQD (reference sequence). The CDR3 runs 15 residues. CDR3 DNA sequence: TGCGCCAGCAGTGACTTAGCGGGGACCTACAATGAGCAGTTCTTC. This translates into CASSDLAGTYNEQFF.

The chain carries TRBV2 and TRBJ2-7; TRBD2 matches at 14 bases. Germline CDR1 SNHLY, CDR2 FYNNEI. Trimming removed 6 bases from V and 4 bases from J; junction bases left unmatched: 2. The CDR3 runs to 14 residues. The CDR3 loop reads CASRRTSGGYEQYF. DNA of the CDR3: TGTGCCAGCAGACGGACTAGCGGGGGGTACGAGCAGTACTTC.

The V gene is TRBV29-1, the J gene TRBJ2-7, with D unresolved. This CDR3 has 12 residues. Germline CDR1 SQVTM, CDR2 ANQGSEA. V lost 4 bases, J lost 0 bases, and 7 bases lay in between. The CDR3 DNA follows: TGCAGCGTTGTATGGGACTCCTACGAGCAGTACTTC. Its protein product is CSVVWDSYEQYF.